This T cell receptor (beta chain) emerged from a study of T cells in Graves' hyperthyroidism and ophthalmopathy. The CDR3 regions of TCR beta were amplified from RNA transcripts. First-round RT-PCR with HTBI primers amplified the TCR CDR3 region. One entry per CDR3 protein, called by TCRdb with MiXCR from the multiplex PCR reads. The sample yields approximately 210,000 distinct CDR3 sequences, more than 15% seen once. Many counts were recorded for this clonotype. Its specificity is unknown. Study outcomes and limitations: A model using 13 V-J features told ophthalmopathy apart from stable hyperthyroidism.

The hyperthyroidism was newly diagnosed and had lasted under 2 months; the patients were aged 18 to 65. A patient was excluded if there was uncontrolled infection, other autoimmune disease, pregnancy or lactation. Diagnostic assessment was based on clinical symptoms, serum thyroxine and TRAb, thyroid ultrasound and orbital computed tomography. Trimming took 1 base from V and 0 from J, leaving 4 bases between them. CDR1 is SEHNR and CDR2 is FQNEAQ in the germline V gene (reference sequence). The CDR3 loop spans 14 amino acids. The material sequenced was blood. J is TRBJ1-5 and V is TRBV7-9; D is undetermined. The sequence came from a man aged 50 or older with Graves' hyperthyroidism. The CDR3 spells CASSLGFSNQPQHF. CDR3 sequence (DNA): TGTGCCAGCAGCTTAGGTTTTAGCAATCAGCCCCAGCATTTT.